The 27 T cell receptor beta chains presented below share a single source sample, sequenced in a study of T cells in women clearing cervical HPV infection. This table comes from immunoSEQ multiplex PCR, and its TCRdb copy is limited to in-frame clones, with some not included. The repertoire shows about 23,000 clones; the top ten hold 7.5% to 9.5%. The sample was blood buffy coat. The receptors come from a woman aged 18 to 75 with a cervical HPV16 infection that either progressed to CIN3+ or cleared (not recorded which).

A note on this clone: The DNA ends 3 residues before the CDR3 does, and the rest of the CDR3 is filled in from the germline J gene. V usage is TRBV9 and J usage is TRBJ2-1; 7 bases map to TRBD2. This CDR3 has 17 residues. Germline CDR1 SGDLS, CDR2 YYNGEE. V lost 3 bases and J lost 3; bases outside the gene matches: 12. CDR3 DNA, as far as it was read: TGTGCCAGCAGCGCCCCCTCGGGGGGAGGGAGCTACAATGAG. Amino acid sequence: CASSAPSGGGSYNE. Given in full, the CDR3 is CASSAPSGGGSYNEQFF.

CDR3 region: CASSLSGGANTGELFF. The DNA read from the CDR3 is TGCGCCAGCAGCCTTAGCGGGGGGGCGAACACCGGGGAG. This chain joins TRBV5-1 and TRBJ2-2; 11 nucleotides line up with TRBD2. The read halts 3 residues ahead of the CDR3 end, with the missing end drawn from the germline J gene. The CDR3 contains 16 residues. Looked up from germline, CDR1 is SGHRS and CDR2 is YFSETQ. V was pared by 4 bases and J by 0 bases, with 2 bases of the junction left unmatched. The entire variable domain, with the rest obtained from reference TRBV5-1 and TRBJ2-2, is as follows: KAGVTQTPRYLIKTRGQQVTLSCSPISGHRSVSWYQQTPGQGLQFLFEYFSETQRNKGNFPGRFSGRQFSNSRSEMNVSTLELGDSALYLCASSLSGGANTGELFFGEGSRLTVL.

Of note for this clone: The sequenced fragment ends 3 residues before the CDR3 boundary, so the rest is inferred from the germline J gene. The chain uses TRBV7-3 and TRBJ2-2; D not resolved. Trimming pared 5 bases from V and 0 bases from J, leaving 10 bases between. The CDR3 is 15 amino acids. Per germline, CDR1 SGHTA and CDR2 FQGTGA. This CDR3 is CASSPLPTNTGELFF. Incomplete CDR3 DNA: TGTGCCAGCAGCCCACTACCCACGAACACCGGGGAG. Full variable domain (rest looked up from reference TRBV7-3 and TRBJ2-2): GAGVSQTPSNKVTEKGKYVELRCDPISGHTALYWYRQSLGQGPEFLIYFQGTGAADDSGLPNDRFFAVRPEGSVSTLKIQRTERGDSAVYLCASSPLPTNTGELFFGEGSRLTVL.

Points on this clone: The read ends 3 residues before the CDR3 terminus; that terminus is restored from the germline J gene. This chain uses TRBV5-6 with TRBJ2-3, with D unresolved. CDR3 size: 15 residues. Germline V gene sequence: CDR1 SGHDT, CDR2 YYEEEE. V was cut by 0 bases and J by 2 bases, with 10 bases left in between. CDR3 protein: CASSLDASLTDTQYF. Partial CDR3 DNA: TGTGCCAGCAGCTTGGATGCTAGTCTCACAGATACG.

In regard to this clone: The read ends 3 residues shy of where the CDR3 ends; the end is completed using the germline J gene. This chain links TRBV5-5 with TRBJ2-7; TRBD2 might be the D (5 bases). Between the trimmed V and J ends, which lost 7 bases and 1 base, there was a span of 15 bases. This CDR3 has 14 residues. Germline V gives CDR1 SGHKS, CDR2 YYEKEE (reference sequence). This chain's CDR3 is CASEWRVASYEQYF. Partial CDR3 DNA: TGTGCCAGCGAGTGGCGGGTGGCTTCCTACGAG.

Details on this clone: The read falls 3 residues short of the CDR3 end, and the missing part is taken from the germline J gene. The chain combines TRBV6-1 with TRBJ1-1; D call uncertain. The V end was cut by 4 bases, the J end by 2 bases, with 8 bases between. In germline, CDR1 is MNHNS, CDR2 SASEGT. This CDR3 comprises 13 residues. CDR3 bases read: TGTGCCAGCAGTGTCGGTTTAAACACTGAA. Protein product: CASSVGLNTE. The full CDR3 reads CASSVGLNTEAFF.

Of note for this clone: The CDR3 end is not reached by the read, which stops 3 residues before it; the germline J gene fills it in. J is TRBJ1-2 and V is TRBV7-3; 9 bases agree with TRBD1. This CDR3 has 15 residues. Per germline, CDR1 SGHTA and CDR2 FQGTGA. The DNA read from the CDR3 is TGTGCCAGCAGCCCCCAACCGGGACAGGGAGGGGGC. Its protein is CASSPQPGQGGG. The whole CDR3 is CASSPQPGQGGGYTF.

This chain's CDR3 is CASSIAGGAAYGYTF. The CDR3 DNA, read in part, is TGTGCCAGTAGTATAGCGGGGGGCGCGGCATATGGC. The V and J genes are TRBV19 and TRBJ1-2; the D gene is possibly TRBD1 (6 bases). Sequencing ends 3 residues short of the CDR3 end; the germline J gene provides the rest. V was shortened by 1 base and J by 5 bases, with 14 bases between the two germline ends. Germline V gene data show CDR1 as LNHDA and CDR2 as SQIVND (reference sequence). This CDR3 spans 15 amino acids.

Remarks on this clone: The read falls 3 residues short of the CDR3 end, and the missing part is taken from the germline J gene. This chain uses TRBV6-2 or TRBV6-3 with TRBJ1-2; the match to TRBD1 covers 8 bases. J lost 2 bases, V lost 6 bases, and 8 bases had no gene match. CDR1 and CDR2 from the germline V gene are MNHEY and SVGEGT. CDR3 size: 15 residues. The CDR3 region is CASSSWDRLNYGYTF. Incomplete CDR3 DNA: TGTGCCAGCAGCAGCTGGGACAGGCTAAACTATGGC.

CDR3 region: CASSQLFPGQRIYEQYF. The sequenced part of the CDR3 DNA is TGTGCCAGCAGCCAACTGTTTCCGGGACAGAGAATTTACGAG. This chain uses TRBV3-1 (or the pseudogene TRBV3-2) with TRBJ2-7, with 7 bases lining up with TRBD1. The sequenced fragment ends 3 residues before the CDR3 boundary, so the rest is inferred from the germline J gene. In germline, CDR1 is LGHDT, CDR2 YNNKEL (reference sequence). V gave up 2 bases and J gave up 4 bases; unmatched junction bases: 14. The CDR3 is made up of 17 amino acids.

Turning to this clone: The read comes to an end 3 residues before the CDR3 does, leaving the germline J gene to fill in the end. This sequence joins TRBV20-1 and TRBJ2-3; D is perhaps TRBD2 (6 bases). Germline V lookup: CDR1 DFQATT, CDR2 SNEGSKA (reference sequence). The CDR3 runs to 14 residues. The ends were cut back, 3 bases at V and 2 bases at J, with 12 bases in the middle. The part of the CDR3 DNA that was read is TGCAGTGCTAGTCCTAGCGTACTCACAGATACG. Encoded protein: CSASPSVLTDT. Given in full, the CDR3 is CSASPSVLTDTQYF.

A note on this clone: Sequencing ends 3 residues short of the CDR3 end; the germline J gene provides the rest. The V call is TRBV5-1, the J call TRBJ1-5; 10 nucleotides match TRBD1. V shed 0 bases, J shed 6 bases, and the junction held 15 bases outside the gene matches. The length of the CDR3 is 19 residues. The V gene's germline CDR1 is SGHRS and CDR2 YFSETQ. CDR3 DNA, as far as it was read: TGCGCCAGCAGCTTGGGGCCCAGGGGACAGGGGTTTAGTGTTCAGCCC. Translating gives CASSLGPRGQGFSVQP. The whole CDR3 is CASSLGPRGQGFSVQPQHF.

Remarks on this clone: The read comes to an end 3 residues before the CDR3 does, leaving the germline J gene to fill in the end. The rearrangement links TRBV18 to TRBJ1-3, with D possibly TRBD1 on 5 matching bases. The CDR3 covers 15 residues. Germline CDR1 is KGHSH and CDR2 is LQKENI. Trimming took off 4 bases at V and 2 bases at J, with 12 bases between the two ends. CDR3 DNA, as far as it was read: TGTGCCAGCTCACGTGCGACAGCTACTGGAAACACC. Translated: CASSRATATGNT. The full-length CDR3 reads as CASSRATATGNTIYF.

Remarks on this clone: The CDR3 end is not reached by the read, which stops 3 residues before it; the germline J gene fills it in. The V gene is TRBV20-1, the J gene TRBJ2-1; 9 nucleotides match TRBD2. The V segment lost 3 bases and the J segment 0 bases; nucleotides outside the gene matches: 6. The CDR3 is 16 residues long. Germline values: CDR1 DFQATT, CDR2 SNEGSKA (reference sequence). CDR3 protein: CSASRLAASSYNEQFF. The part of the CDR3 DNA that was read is TGCAGTGCTAGCCGACTAGCGGCCAGCTCCTACAATGAG.

The part of the CDR3 DNA that was read is TGTGCCAGCAGTGATCTAGGGGGTCTCTACAATGAG. As protein: CASSDLGGLYNE. The complete CDR3 reads CASSDLGGLYNEQFF. This chain links TRBV6-1 with TRBJ2-1; weak D call: TRBD1 (6 bases). The CDR3 goes on 3 residues after the read ends, and that part is filled in from the germline J gene. V shed 3 bases and J shed 3 bases, with 12 bases lying between them. The length of the CDR3 is 15 residues. CDR1 MNHNS and CDR2 SASEGT come from the germline V gene.

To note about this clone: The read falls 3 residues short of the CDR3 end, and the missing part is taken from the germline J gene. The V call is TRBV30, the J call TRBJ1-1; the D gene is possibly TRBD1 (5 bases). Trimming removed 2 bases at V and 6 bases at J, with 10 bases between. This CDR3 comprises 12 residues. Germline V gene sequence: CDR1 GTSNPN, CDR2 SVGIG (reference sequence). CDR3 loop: CAWSPLGPEAFF. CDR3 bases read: TGTGCCTGGAGTCCCCTGGGGCCTGAA.

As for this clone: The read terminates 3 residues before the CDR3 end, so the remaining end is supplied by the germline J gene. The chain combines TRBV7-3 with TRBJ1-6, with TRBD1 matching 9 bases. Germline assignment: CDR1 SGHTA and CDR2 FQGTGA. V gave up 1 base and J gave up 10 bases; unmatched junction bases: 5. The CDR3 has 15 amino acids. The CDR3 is CASSLRGQGGSPLHF. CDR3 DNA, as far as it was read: TGTGCCAGCAGCTTAAGGGGACAGGGAGGCTCACCC.

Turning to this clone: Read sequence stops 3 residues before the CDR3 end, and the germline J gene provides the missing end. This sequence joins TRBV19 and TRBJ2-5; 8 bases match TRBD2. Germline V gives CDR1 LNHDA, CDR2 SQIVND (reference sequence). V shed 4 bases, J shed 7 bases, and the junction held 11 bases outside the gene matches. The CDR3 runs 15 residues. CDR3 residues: CASSRPGLGEMTQYF. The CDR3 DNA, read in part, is TGTGCCAGTAGTAGACCGGGACTAGGGGAAATGACC.

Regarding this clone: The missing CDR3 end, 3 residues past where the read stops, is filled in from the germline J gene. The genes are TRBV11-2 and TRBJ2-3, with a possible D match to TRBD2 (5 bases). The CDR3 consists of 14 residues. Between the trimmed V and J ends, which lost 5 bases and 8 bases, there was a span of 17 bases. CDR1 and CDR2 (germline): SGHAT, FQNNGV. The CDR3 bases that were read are TGTGCCAGCAGCGAGCAGGTTGGAGGAGGTACG. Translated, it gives CASSEQVGGGT. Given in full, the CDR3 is CASSEQVGGGTQYF.

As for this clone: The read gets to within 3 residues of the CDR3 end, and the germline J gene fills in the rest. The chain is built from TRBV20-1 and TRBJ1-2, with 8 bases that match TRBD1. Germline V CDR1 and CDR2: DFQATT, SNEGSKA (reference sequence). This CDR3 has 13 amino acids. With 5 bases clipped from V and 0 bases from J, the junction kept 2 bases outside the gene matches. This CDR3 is CSARQGPNYGYTF. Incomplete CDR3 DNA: TGCAGTGCTCGACAGGGGCCTAACTATGGC.

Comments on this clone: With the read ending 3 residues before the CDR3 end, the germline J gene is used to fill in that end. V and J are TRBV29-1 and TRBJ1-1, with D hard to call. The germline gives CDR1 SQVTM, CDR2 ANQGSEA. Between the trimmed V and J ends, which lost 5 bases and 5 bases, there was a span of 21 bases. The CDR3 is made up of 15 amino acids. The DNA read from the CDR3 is TGCAGCGTTCGAACGAACAGCCCGCGATGGACTGAA. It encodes CSVRTNSPRWTE. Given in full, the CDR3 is CSVRTNSPRWTEAFF.

Partial CDR3 DNA: TGTGCCAGCAGTGAACTCCAGGGGTCGGGGACCGGGGAG. Its protein is CASSELQGSGTGE. The entire CDR3 reads CASSELQGSGTGELFF. This rearrangement joins TRBV6-1 to TRBJ2-2, with D perhaps matching TRBD1 (6 bases). Read coverage stops 3 residues before the CDR3 terminus; the germline J gene supplies the remainder. Trimming pared 2 bases from V and 5 bases from J, leaving 15 bases between. CDR3 length equals 16 residues. The germline V gene encodes CDR1 MNHNS and CDR2 SASEGT.

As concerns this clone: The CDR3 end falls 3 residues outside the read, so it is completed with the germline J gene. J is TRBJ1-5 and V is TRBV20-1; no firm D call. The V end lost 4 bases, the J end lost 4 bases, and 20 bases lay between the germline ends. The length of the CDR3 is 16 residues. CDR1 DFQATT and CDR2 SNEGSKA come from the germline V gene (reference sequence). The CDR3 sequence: CSAMSGSWAANQPQHF. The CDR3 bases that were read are TGCAGTGCTATGTCGGGGAGCTGGGCAGCAAATCAGCCC.

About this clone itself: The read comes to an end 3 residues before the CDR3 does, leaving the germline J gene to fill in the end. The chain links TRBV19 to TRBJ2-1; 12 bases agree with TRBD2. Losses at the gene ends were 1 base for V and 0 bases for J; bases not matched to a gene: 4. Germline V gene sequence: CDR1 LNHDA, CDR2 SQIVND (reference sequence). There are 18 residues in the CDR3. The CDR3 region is CASSIGRGLAGSYNEQFF. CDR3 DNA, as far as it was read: TGTGCCAGTAGTATAGGGAGGGGACTAGCGGGCTCCTACAATGAG.

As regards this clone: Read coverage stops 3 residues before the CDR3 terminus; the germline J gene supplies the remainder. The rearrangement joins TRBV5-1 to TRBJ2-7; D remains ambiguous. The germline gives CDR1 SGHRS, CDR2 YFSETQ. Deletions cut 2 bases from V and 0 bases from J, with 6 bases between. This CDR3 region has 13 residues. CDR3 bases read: TGCGCCAGCAGCTTCCACGGCTCCTACGAG. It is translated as CASSFHGSYE. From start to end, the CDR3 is CASSFHGSYEQYF.

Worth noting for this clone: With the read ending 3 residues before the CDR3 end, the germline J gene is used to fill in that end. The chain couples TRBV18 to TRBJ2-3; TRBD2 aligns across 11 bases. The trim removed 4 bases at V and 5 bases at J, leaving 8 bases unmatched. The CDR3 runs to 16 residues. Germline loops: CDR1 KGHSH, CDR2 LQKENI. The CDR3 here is CASSQSPGTSGDTQYF. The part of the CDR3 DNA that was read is TGTGCCAGCTCACAATCGCCGGGGACTAGCGGAGATACG.

Partial CDR3 DNA: TGTGCCAGCAGCTGGACTAGCGGCTACGAC. Residues: CASSWTSGYD. The entire CDR3 protein reads CASSWTSGYDYTF. The V and J genes are TRBV7-2 and TRBJ1-2; no reliable D call. With the read ending 3 residues before the CDR3 end, the germline J gene is used to fill in that end. Germline CDR1 SGHTA, CDR2 FQGNSA. This CDR3 comprises 13 residues.